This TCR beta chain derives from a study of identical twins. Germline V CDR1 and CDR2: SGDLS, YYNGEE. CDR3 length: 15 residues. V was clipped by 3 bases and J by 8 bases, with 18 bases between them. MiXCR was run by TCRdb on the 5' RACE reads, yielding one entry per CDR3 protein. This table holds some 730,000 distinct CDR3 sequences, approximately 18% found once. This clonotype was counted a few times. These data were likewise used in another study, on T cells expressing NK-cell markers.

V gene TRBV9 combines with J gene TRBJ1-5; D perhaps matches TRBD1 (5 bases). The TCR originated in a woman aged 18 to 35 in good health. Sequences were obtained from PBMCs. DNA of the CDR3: TGTGCCAGCAGCGCTGCTCAGGGAGGGTTTGAGCCCCAGCATTTT. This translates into CASSAAQGGFEPQHF.